These 13 T cell receptor beta chains were sequenced from one sample in a study of Graves' ophthalmopathy and Graves' hyperthyroidism. RNA transcripts provided the template for amplifying TCR beta CDR3 regions. HTBI primers were employed in first-round RT-PCR, then a second-round multiplex PCR followed. TCRdb re-called the multiplex PCR reads with MiXCR, one entry per CDR3 protein. The sample has 24,000 or so distinct CDR3 sequences; 48% are singletons. The sequenced sample consisted of peripheral blood. Receptors were obtained from an adult woman with stable Graves' hyperthyroidism.

This clonotype was observed at least ten times. The genes are TRBV12-5 and TRBJ1-2; D is undetermined. CDR3 length equals 13 residues. Trimming left V 2 bases short and J 8 bases short, with 12 bases between. Germline V CDR1 and CDR2: LGHNT, FRNRAP. In nucleotides, the CDR3 is TGTGCTAGTGGTTTGTTCGGGGTAGAGGGCTACACCTTC. It encodes CASGLFGVEGYTF.

The rearrangement uses TRBV10-1 and TRBJ2-1; possibly TRBD2 for D (6 bases). Germline CDR1 and CDR2: WNHNN and SYGVQD (reference sequence). The CDR3 contains 17 residues. V lost 3 bases and J 0 bases, leaving 15 bases between the germline ends. The CDR3 sequence: CASSDKTRGASYNEQFF. For the CDR3, the DNA is TGCGCCAGCAGTGATAAGACTAGAGGGGCCTCCTACAATGAGCAGTTCTTC.

Here the CDR3 reads CASSLLASGRAKAETQYF. In DNA form, the CDR3 reads TGTGCCAGCAGTTTATTGGCTAGCGGGAGGGCCAAAGCAGAGACCCAGTACTTC. The chain carries TRBV27 and TRBJ2-5; 12 bases are a match to TRBD2. CDR1 and CDR2 from the germline V gene are MNHEY and SMNVEV (reference sequence). The CDR3 sequence is 18 residues long. The V gene end was trimmed by 1 base and the J gene end by 4 bases; junction bases not matched to a gene: 10.

This chain uses TRBV5-1 with TRBJ2-3; 8 bases line up with TRBD1. The CDR3 is 15 amino acids. Germline V gene data show CDR1 as SGHRS and CDR2 as YFSETQ. The V segment lost 4 bases and the J segment 0 bases; nucleotides outside the gene matches: 4. CDR3 nucleotide sequence: TGCGCCAGCAGCGTAAACAGGGGGAGCACAGATACGCAGTATTTT. It is translated as CASSVNRGSTDTQYF.

J is TRBJ2-5 and V is TRBV9; perhaps D is TRBD1 or TRBD2 (6 bases each). V gave up 0 bases and J gave up 9 bases, with 18 bases separating them. The CDR3 runs 15 residues. The germline gives CDR1 SGDLS, CDR2 YYNGEE. This CDR3 is CASSVEGDWDQPQYF. The CDR3 region has the DNA TGTGCCAGCAGCGTAGAGGGGGACTGGGATCAGCCCCAGTACTTC.

The V and J genes are TRBV7-9 and TRBJ2-7; the D gene is possibly TRBD1 (6 bases). With 3 bases removed from V and 0 bases from J, the gap between germline ends came to 15 bases. This CDR3 spans 16 amino acids. Germline CDR1 and CDR2: SEHNR and FQNEAQ (reference sequence). Here the CDR3 reads CASSFQGNPSSYEQYF. The CDR3 bases are TGTGCCAGCAGCTTTCAGGGGAACCCAAGCTCCTACGAGCAGTACTTC.

The rearrangement uses TRBV9 and TRBJ2-6; 7 bases align to TRBD1. The CDR3 runs to 14 residues. Per germline, CDR1 SGDLS and CDR2 YYNGEE. V shed 3 bases, J shed 10 bases, and the junction held 7 bases outside the gene matches. The CDR3 DNA reads as TGTGCCAGCAGCGGACGACAGGGAGCGAACGTCCTGACTTTC. Amino acid sequence: CASSGRQGANVLTF.

The table lists this clonotype with many counts. The rearrangement uses TRBV18 and TRBJ2-7; D tentatively fits TRBD1 or TRBD2 (5 bases each). Germline CDR1 and CDR2: KGHSH and LQKENI. CDR3 length equals 13 residues. V was clipped by 4 bases and J by 3 bases, with 10 bases between them. The CDR3 region is CASSQLDSYEQYF. DNA for the CDR3: TGTGCCAGCTCACAACTAGACAGCTACGAGCAGTACTTC.

The chain recombines TRBV7-9 with TRBJ2-7; 10 nucleotides line up with TRBD2. Germline CDR1 and CDR2: SEHNR and FQNEAQ (reference sequence). The CDR3 runs to 14 residues. V shed 8 bases and J 5 bases; nucleotides not matched to a gene: 9. DNA for the CDR3: TGTGCCAGCGGCACTAGCGGGAAGGGAAACGAGCAGTACTTC. Residues: CASGTSGKGNEQYF. The whole variable domain, remainder taken from reference TRBV7-9 and TRBJ2-7, is DTGVSQNPRHKITKRGQNVTFRCDPISEHNRLYWYRQTLGQGPEFLTYFQNEAQLEKSRLLSDRFSAERPKGSFSTLEIQRTEQGDSAMYLCASGTSGKGNEQYFGPGTRLTVT.

This chain joins TRBV20-1 and TRBJ2-3, with 7 bases lining up with TRBD2. CDR3 length: 16 residues. J lost 3 bases, V lost 8 bases, and 17 bases had no gene match. The germline V gene encodes CDR1 DFQATT and CDR2 SNEGSKA (reference sequence). The CDR3 spells CSTGGGAGVKTDTQYF. CDR3 nucleotides: TGCAGTACGGGGGGTGGGGCGGGAGTCAAAACAGATACGCAGTATTTT.

In the case of this clonotype: One end of the junction is discordant with germline, which a read error may explain. The V gene is TRBV7-8, the J gene TRBJ2-7; 7 bases line up with TRBD2. Germline assignment: CDR1 SGHVS and CDR2 FQNEAQ. CDR3 length: 14 amino acids. Here the CDR3 DNA reads TGTGCCAGCATCGGGGGGAATGTTCGGGGCGAGCAGTGCTTC. Protein sequence: CASIGGNVRGEQCF.

The genes are TRBV7-8 and TRBJ2-7, with D perhaps given as TRBD1 or TRBD2 (5 bases each). Per the germline V gene, CDR1 is SGHVS and CDR2 is FQNEAQ. Trimming shortened V by 5 bases and J by 9 bases, and 20 bases separated the two germline ends. The CDR3 consists of 14 residues. The CDR3 nucleotides read TGTGCCAGCAGCCTTGACGCCGCAGGGAGAGGGCAGTACTTC. It encodes CASSLDAAGRGQYF. Full variable domain (remainder filled in from reference TRBV7-8 and TRBJ2-7): GAGVSQSPRYKVAKRGQDVALRCDPISGHVSLFWYQQALGQGPEFLTYFQNEAQLDKSGLPSDRFFAERPEGSVSTLKIQRTQQEDSAVYLCASSLDAAGRGQYFGPGTRLTVT.

This clonotype is labeled medium-sized. This chain connects TRBV12-3 or TRBV12-4 to TRBJ2-7; D not resolved. There are 11 residues in the CDR3. The V end lost 9 bases, the J end lost 3 bases, and 9 bases lay between the germline ends. The CDR3 DNA reads as TGTGCCAGTGCGCAGATCTACGAGCAGTACTTC. Encoded protein: CASAQIYEQYF.